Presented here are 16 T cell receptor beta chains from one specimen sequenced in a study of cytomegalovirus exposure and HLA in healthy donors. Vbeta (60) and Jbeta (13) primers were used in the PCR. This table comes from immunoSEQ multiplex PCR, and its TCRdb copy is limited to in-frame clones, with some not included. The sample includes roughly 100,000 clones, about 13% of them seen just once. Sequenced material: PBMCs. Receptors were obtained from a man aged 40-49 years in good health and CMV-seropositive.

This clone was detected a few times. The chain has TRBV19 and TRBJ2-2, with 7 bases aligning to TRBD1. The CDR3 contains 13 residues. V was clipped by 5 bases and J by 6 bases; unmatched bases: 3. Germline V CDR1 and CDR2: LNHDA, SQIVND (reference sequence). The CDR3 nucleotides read TGTGCCAGTAGTCCCACAGGGGCCGGGGAGCTGTTTTTT. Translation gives CASSPTGAGELFF.

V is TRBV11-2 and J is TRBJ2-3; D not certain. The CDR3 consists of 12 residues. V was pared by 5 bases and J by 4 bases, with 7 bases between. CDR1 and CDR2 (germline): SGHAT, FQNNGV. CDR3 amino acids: CASSLNADTQYF. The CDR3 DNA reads TGTGCCAGCAGCCTAAACGCAGATACGCAGTATTTT.

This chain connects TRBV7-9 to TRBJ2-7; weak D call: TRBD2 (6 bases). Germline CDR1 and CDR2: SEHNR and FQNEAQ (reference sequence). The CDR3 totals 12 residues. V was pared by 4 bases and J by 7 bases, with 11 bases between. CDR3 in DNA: TGTGCCAGCAGCTCGGCCCGGGAGGAGCAGTACTTC. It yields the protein CASSSAREEQYF.

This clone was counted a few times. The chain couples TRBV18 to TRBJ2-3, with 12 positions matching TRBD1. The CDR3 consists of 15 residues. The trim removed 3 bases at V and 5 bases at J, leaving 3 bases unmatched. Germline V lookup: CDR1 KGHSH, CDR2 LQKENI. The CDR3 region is CASSPGQGAEDTQYF. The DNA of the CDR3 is TGTGCCAGCTCACCGGGACAGGGGGCTGAAGATACGCAGTATTTT.

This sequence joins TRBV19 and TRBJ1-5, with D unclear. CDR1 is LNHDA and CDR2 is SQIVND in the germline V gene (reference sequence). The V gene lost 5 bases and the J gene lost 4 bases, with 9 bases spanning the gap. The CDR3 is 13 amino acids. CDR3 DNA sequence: TGTGCCAGTAGTGCCCGGGAGAATCAGCCCCAGCATTTT. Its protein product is CASSARENQPQHF.

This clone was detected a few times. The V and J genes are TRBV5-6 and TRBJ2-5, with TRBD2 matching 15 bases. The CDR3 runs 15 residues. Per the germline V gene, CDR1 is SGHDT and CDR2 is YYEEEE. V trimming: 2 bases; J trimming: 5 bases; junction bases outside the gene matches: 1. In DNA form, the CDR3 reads TGTGCCAGCAGCTTCGGACTAGCGGGAGGGGAGACCCAGTACTTC. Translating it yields CASSFGLAGGETQYF.

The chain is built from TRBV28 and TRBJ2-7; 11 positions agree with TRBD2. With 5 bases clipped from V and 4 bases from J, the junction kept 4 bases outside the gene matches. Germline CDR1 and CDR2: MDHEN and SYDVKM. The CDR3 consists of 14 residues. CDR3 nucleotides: TGTGCCAGCAGTCTAGCGGGAGGCCGGTACGAGCAGTACTTC. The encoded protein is CASSLAGGRYEQYF.

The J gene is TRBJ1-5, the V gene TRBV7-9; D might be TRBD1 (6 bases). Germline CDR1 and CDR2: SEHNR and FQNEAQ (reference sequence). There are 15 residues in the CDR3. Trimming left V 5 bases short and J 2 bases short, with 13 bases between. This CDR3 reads CASSTHREGNQPQHF. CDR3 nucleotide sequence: TGTGCCAGCAGCACTCACAGGGAAGGCAATCAGCCCCAGCATTTT.

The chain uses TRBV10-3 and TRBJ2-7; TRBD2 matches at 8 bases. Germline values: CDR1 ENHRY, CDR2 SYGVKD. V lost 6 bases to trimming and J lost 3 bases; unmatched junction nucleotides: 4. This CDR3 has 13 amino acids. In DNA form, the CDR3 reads TGTGCCATCAGGAGCGGGAGTTTCTACGAGCAGTACTTC. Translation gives CAIRSGSFYEQYF.

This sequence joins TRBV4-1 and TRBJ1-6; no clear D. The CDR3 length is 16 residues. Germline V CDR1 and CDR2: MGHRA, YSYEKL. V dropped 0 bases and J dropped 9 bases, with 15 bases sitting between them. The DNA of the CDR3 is TGCGCCAGCAGCCAAGAGGCAGGTTCGTCGATTTCACCCCTCCACTTT. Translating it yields CASSQEAGSSISPLHF.

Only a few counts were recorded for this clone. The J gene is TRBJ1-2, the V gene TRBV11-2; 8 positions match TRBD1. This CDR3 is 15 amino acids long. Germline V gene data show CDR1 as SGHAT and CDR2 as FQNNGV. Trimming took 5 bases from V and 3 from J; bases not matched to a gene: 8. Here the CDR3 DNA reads TGTGCCAGCAGCCCGTGGGACAGGCTGCACTATGGCTACACCTTC. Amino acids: CASSPWDRLHYGYTF.

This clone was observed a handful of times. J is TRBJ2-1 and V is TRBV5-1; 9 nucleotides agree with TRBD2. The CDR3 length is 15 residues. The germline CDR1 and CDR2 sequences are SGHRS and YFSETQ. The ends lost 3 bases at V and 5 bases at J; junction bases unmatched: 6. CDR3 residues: CASSYSLAGNNEQFF. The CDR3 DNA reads TGCGCCAGCAGCTACTCGCTAGCGGGAAACAATGAGCAGTTCTTC.

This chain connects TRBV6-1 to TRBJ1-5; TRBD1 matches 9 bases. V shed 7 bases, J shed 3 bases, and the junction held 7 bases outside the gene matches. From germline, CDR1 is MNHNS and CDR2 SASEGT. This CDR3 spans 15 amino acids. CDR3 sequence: CASTLQGALNQPQHF. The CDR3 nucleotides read TGTGCCAGCACCCTACAGGGGGCCCTCAATCAGCCCCAGCATTTT.

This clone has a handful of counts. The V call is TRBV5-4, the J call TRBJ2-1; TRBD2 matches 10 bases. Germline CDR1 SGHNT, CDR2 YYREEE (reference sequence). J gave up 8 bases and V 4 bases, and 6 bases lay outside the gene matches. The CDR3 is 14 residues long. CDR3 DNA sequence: TGTGCCAGCAGCAAGGGACTAGCGAACGATGAGCAGTTCTTC. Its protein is CASSKGLANDEQFF.

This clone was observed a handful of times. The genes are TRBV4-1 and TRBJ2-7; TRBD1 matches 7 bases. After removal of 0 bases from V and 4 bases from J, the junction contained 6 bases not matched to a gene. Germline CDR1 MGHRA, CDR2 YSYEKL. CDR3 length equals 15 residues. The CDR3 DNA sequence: TGCGCCAGCAGCCAAGAAAACAGGGGCACGTACGAGCAGTACTTC. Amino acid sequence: CASSQENRGTYEQYF.

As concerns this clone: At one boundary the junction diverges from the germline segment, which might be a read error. As DNA, the CDR3 is TGTGCTAGCAGCGCCCTAAACACCGGGGAGCTGTTTTTT. It specifies CASSALNTGELFF. The genes are TRBV7-7 and TRBJ2-2; D is unresolved. CDR1 is SSHAT and CDR2 is FNYEAQ in the germline V gene (reference sequence). CDR3 size: 13 residues. Filled out from reference TRBV7-7 and TRBJ2-2, the complete variable domain reads GAGVSQSPRYKVTKRGQDVTLRCDPISSHATLYWYQQALGQGPEFLTYFNYEAQPDKSGLPSDRFSAERPEGSISTLTIQRTEQRDSAMYRCASSALNTGELFFGEGSRLTVL.